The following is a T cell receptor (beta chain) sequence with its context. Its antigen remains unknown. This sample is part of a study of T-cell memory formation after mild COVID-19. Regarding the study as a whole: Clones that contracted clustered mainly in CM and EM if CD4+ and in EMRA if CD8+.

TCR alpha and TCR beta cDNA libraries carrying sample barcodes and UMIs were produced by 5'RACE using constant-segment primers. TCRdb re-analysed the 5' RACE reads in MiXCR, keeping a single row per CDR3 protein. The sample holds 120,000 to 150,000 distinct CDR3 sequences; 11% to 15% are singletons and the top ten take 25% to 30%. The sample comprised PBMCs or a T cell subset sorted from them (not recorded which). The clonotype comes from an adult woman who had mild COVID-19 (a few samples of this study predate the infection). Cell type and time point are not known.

CDR3 residues: CASSWGTGVNEQFF. The CDR3 DNA reads TGTGCCAGTAGTTGGGGGACAGGGGTTAATGAGCAGTTCTTC. The gene calls are TRBV19 and TRBJ2-1; 10 bases match TRBD1. The germline gives CDR1 LNHDA, CDR2 SQIVND (reference sequence). The CDR3 is made up of 14 amino acids. V trimming: 5 bases; J trimming: 7 bases; junction bases outside the gene matches: 5.